The TCR beta chain under discussion was sequenced for a study of shared clonotypes between healthy human individuals. This clone has only one observation. Other DNA sequences from this sample encode an identical CDR3 as well. TCRdb's table, derived via immunoSEQ multiplex PCR, lists solely in-frame clones and lacks some. This sample yields about 2.1 million clones, of which approximately 94% are seen a single time; 1.7% belongs to the top ten. As defined, naive CD8 cells were CD45RO-negative and positively selected for CCR7, with terminally differentiated effector memory CD45RA+ cells excluded. The clonotype comes from a man between 18 and 29 years old in good health. Some clones in this sample may be carry-over from other donors' samples. The sample consisted of naive CD8+ T cells from PBMCs.

The CDR3 DNA sequence: TGTGCCAGCAGTTCGGGACTAGCTTACAATGAGCAGTTCTTC. Its protein product is CASSSGLAYNEQFF. This chain joins TRBV27 and TRBJ2-1; 9 bases map to TRBD2. Germline trimming cut 4 bases from V and 4 bases from J; bases unmatched to any gene: 2. The CDR3 runs to 14 residues. Per the germline V gene, CDR1 is MNHEY and CDR2 is SMNVEV (reference sequence).